This T cell receptor beta chain was found in a study of T cell responses to AZD1222 COVID-19 vaccine. Profiled with immunoSEQ multiplex PCR; TCRdb holds only in-frame clones, not every one. The table lists about 110,000 clones, roughly 87% of them singletons. Trimming shortened V by 1 base and J by 0 bases, and 13 bases separated the two germline ends. CDR3 length equals 17 residues. In germline, CDR1 is SGHVS, CDR2 FQNEAQ. General study findings and limits: Mostly white British, mostly female donors; authors suggested clonal diversity may be underestimated.

Concerning this clone: No antigen is known for it.

The chain uses TRBV7-8 and TRBJ1-3; possible D gene TRBD1, 5 bases. The sequenced sample was peripheral blood, obtained on day 0 of AZD1222 vaccination. This TCR came from an adult in good health. CDR3 nucleotides: TGTGCCAGCAGCTTAGGCCCAGGGAGCCTCTCTGGAAACACCATATATTTT. Translated, it gives CASSLGPGSLSGNTIYF.